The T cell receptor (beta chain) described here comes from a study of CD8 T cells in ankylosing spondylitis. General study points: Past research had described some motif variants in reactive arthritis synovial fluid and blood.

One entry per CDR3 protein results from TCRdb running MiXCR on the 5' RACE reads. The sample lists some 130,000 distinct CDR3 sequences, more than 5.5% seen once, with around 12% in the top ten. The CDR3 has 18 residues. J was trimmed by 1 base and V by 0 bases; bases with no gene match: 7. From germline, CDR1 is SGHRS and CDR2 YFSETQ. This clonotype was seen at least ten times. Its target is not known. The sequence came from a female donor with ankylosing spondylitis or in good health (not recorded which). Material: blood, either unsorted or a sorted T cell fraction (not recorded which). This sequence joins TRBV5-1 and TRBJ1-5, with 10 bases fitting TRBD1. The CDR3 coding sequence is TGCGCCAGCAGCTTGGTGCGACAGGGGGCGTCGAGCAATCAGCCCCAGCATTTT. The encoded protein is CASSLVRQGASSNQPQHF.